These T cell receptor beta chains were read from a single sample in a study of shared clonotypes between healthy human individuals. Profiling relied on immunoSEQ multiplex PCR, and the TCRdb table lists in-frame clones only, not all of them. The sample lists 560,000 or so clones, approximately 96% occurring once. The source material was naive CD8+ T cells sorted from blood. These receptors originate from a woman in her twenties or thirties in good health. Each CDR3 is given with its conserved first and last residue. D genes are given only for firm matches. Where a row states a size, it is once, few, many or the class of an expanded clone; other rows omit it.

J gene: TRBJ2-1
V gene: TRBV28
D gene: TRBD2
clone size: .
CDR3 protein: CASSRTSGRHMGQFF
CDR3 DNA: TGTGCCAGCAGTCGGACTAGCGGGAGACATATGGGGCAGTTCTTC

J gene: TRBJ1-2
V gene: TRBV7-2
D gene: TRBD1
clone size: .
CDR3 protein: CASSLATGSNYGYTF
CDR3 DNA: TGTGCCAGCAGCCTTGCGACAGGGAGCAACTATGGCTACACCTTC

J gene: TRBJ1-1
V gene: TRBV27
D gene: TRBD1
clone size: .
CDR3 protein: CASSTGGGRDTEAFF
CDR3 DNA: TGTGCCAGCAGTACAGGGGGCGGTAGGGACACTGAAGCTTTCTTT

J gene: TRBJ2-5
V gene: TRBV7-7
D gene: .
clone size: .
CDR3 protein: CASSLTWRDTETQYF
CDR3 DNA: TGTGCCAGCAGCCTGACATGGCGGGATACAGAGACCCAGTACTTC

J gene: TRBJ2-7
V gene: TRBV6-6
D gene: .
clone size: .
CDR3 protein: CASSYSQDYEQYF
CDR3 DNA: TGTGCCAGCAGTTACTCACAGGACTACGAGCAGTACTTC

J gene: TRBJ2-3
V gene: TRBV4-2
D gene: TRBD2
clone size: .
CDR3 protein: CASSQGVASGSDTQYF
CDR3 DNA: TGTGCCAGCAGCCAGGGTGTGGCTAGCGGGAGTGATACGCAGTATTTT

J gene: TRBJ2-1
V gene: TRBV4-1
D gene: .
clone size: .
CDR3 protein: CASSQDSRGNEQFF
CDR3 DNA: TGCGCCAGCAGCCAAGACTCAAGGGGGAATGAGCAGTTCTTC

J gene: TRBJ2-3
V gene: TRBV25-1
D gene: TRBD1
clone size: .
CDR3 protein: CASSEYPSDRGGTDTQYF
CDR3 DNA: TGTGCCAGCAGTGAATATCCCTCAGACAGGGGAGGCACAGATACGCAGTATTTT

J gene: TRBJ2-1
V gene: TRBV28
D gene: TRBD1
clone size: .
CDR3 protein: CASRRQGTNEQFF
CDR3 DNA: TGTGCCAGCAGACGACAGGGTACCAATGAGCAGTTCTTC

J gene: TRBJ1-1
V gene: TRBV27
D gene: TRBD1
clone size: .
CDR3 protein: CASGRGQGAGNTEAFF
CDR3 DNA: TGTGCCAGCGGACGGGGACAGGGGGCCGGGAACACTGAAGCTTTCTTT

J gene: TRBJ1-1
V gene: TRBV4-1
D gene: .
clone size: .
CDR3 protein: CASSQTVNTEAFF
CDR3 DNA: TGCGCCAGCAGTCAGACAGTGAACACTGAAGCTTTCTTT

J gene: TRBJ2-3
V gene: TRBV6-6
D gene: .
clone size: .
CDR3 protein: CASSLNPSDTQYF
CDR3 DNA: TGTGCCAGCAGTTTAAACCCTTCAGATACGCAGTATTTT

J gene: TRBJ2-1
V gene: TRBV29-1
D gene: .
clone size: .
CDR3 protein: CSVEDPEASSYNEQFF
CDR3 DNA: TGCAGCGTTGAAGATCCGGAAGCGAGCTCCTACAATGAGCAGTTCTTC

J gene: TRBJ1-4
V gene: TRBV27
D gene: .
clone size: .
CDR3 protein: CASSLVGTSEKLFF
CDR3 DNA: TGTGCCAGCAGTTTAGTGGGAACCAGTGAAAAACTGTTTTTT

J gene: TRBJ2-3
V gene: TRBV4-1
D gene: TRBD1
clone size: .
CDR3 protein: CASTERQGTDTQYF
CDR3 DNA: TGCGCCAGCACCGAAAGACAGGGGACAGATACGCAGTATTTT

J gene: TRBJ2-7
V gene: TRBV5-4
D gene: .
clone size: .
CDR3 protein: CASSLIVPSGRHEQYF
CDR3 DNA: TGTGCCAGCAGCTTGATTGTCCCCTCGGGAAGACACGAGCAGTACTTC

J gene: TRBJ2-7
V gene: TRBV13
D gene: TRBD2
clone size: .
CDR3 protein: CASSLGGSGSSSYEQYF
CDR3 DNA: TGTGCCAGCAGCTTAGGCGGTAGCGGGAGCAGCTCCTACGAGCAGTACTTC

J gene: TRBJ2-3
V gene: TRBV11-2
D gene: TRBD1
clone size: .
CDR3 protein: CASSLESGQEEDTQYF
CDR3 DNA: TGTGCCAGCAGCTTAGAGTCGGGACAGGAGGAAGATACGCAGTATTTT

J gene: TRBJ2-7
V gene: TRBV29-1
D gene: TRBD1
clone size: .
CDR3 protein: CSVEDTTGSYEQYF
CDR3 DNA: TGCAGCGTTGAAGACACGACAGGGTCCTACGAGCAGTACTTC

J gene: TRBJ2-1
V gene: TRBV30
D gene: .
clone size: .
CDR3 protein: CAWRDLTRGNEQFF
CDR3 DNA: TGTGCCTGGAGAGACCTGACTAGAGGGAATGAGCAGTTCTTC

J gene: TRBJ2-7
V gene: TRBV10-3
D gene: TRBD1
clone size: .
CDR3 protein: CAISGRDRPYEQYF
CDR3 DNA: TGTGCCATCAGTGGTCGGGACAGGCCCTACGAGCAGTACTTC

J gene: TRBJ1-5
V gene: TRBV4-2
D gene: .
clone size: .
CDR3 protein: CASSPEKDSNQPQHF
CDR3 DNA: TGTGCCAGCAGCCCAGAAAAGGACAGCAATCAGCCCCAGCATTTT

J gene: TRBJ2-7
V gene: TRBV7-9
D gene: .
clone size: .
CDR3 protein: CASSSTETYEQYF
CDR3 DNA: TGTGCCAGCAGCTCTACAGAGACCTACGAGCAGTACTTC

J gene: TRBJ1-3
V gene: TRBV2
D gene: .
clone size: .
CDR3 protein: CASTPLEMSGNTIYF
CDR3 DNA: TGTGCCAGCACCCCTCTCGAGATGTCTGGAAACACCATATATTTT

J gene: TRBJ2-1
V gene: TRBV6-5
D gene: .
clone size: .
CDR3 protein: CASSSTENEQFF
CDR3 DNA: TGTGCCAGCAGTTCGACTGAAAATGAGCAGTTCTTC

J gene: TRBJ2-3
V gene: TRBV28
D gene: TRBD2
clone size: .
CDR3 protein: CASSLGGSVRDTQYF
CDR3 DNA: TGTGCCAGCAGTTTAGGCGGGAGTGTGAGAGATACGCAGTATTTT

J gene: TRBJ2-1
V gene: TRBV7-8
D gene: .
clone size: .
CDR3 protein: CASSKRPSGMASEQFF
CDR3 DNA: TGTGCCAGCAGCAAAAGACCGTCAGGTATGGCAAGTGAGCAGTTCTTC

J gene: TRBJ2-2
V gene: TRBV19
D gene: TRBD1
clone size: .
CDR3 protein: CATRAGGSGELFF
CDR3 DNA: TGTGCCACTAGGGCAGGGGGCTCCGGGGAGCTGTTTTTT

J gene: TRBJ1-5
V gene: TRBV6-1
D gene: .
clone size: once
CDR3 protein: CASSEPYGNQPQHF
CDR3 DNA: TGTGCCAGCAGTGAACCCTACGGTAATCAGCCCCAGCATTTT

J gene: TRBJ2-1
V gene: TRBV27
D gene: .
clone size: .
CDR3 protein: CASSPTVGGEQFF
CDR3 DNA: TGTGCCAGCAGCCCCACCGTTGGGGGTGAGCAGTTCTTC

J gene: TRBJ1-5
V gene: TRBV28
D gene: .
clone size: .
CDR3 protein: CASSFSPGLAYSNQPQHF
CDR3 DNA: TGTGCCAGCAGTTTCTCCCCGGGTTTGGCATATAGCAATCAGCCCCAGCATTTT

J gene: TRBJ2-1
V gene: TRBV28
D gene: TRBD2
clone size: once
CDR3 protein: CASQRGADYSYNEQFF
CDR3 DNA: TGTGCCAGCCAGCGGGGGGCGGATTATTCTTACAATGAGCAGTTCTTC

J gene: TRBJ1-5
V gene: TRBV4-1
D gene: .
clone size: few
CDR3 protein: CASSQEWGSNQPQHF
CDR3 DNA: TGCGCCAGCAGCCAAGAGTGGGGAAGCAATCAGCCCCAGCATTTT

J gene: TRBJ2-1
V gene: TRBV27
D gene: TRBD2
clone size: .
CDR3 protein: CASSLGGSLFNEQFF
CDR3 DNA: TGTGCCAGCAGTTTGGGCGGGAGTCTCTTTAATGAGCAGTTCTTC

J gene: TRBJ2-1
V gene: TRBV9
D gene: .
clone size: .
CDR3 protein: CASSVPYWGSYNEQFF
CDR3 DNA: TGTGCCAGCAGCGTGCCTTACTGGGGCTCCTACAATGAGCAGTTCTTC

J gene: TRBJ2-7
V gene: TRBV28
D gene: .
clone size: once
CDR3 protein: CASSFLGLRSYEQYF
CDR3 DNA: TGTGCCAGCAGTTTTCTGGGGTTGCGTTCCTACGAGCAGTACTTC

J gene: TRBJ2-7
V gene: TRBV18
D gene: TRBD1
clone size: .
CDR3 protein: CASSPEQGAWFEQYF
CDR3 DNA: TGTGCCAGCTCACCAGAGCAGGGGGCTTGGTTTGAGCAGTACTTC

J gene: TRBJ1-5
V gene: TRBV5-5
D gene: .
clone size: .
CDR3 protein: CASSFELGQPQHF
CDR3 DNA: TGTGCCAGCAGCTTCGAGCTTGGTCAGCCCCAGCATTTT

J gene: TRBJ2-7
V gene: TRBV28
D gene: .
clone size: .
CDR3 protein: CASNMGVGEQYF
CDR3 DNA: TGTGCCAGCAACATGGGGGTGGGCGAGCAGTACTTC

J gene: TRBJ1-5
V gene: TRBV27
D gene: .
clone size: .
CDR3 protein: CASRGNSNQPQHF
CDR3 DNA: TGTGCCAGCAGAGGCAATAGCAATCAGCCCCAGCATTTT

J gene: TRBJ2-1
V gene: TRBV9
D gene: TRBD2
clone size: once
CDR3 protein: CASSVDGGGSNEQFF
CDR3 DNA: TGTGCCAGCAGCGTAGATGGGGGAGGGTCTAATGAGCAGTTCTTC

J gene: TRBJ2-3
V gene: TRBV2
D gene: .
clone size: .
CDR3 protein: CASSADTQYF
CDR3 DNA: TGTGCCAGCAGCGCAGATACGCAGTATTTT

J gene: TRBJ2-7
V gene: TRBV5-6
D gene: TRBD2
clone size: .
CDR3 protein: CASSYGLGFNEQYF
CDR3 DNA: TGTGCCAGCAGCTACGGACTAGGGTTCAACGAGCAGTACTTC

J gene: TRBJ1-2
V gene: TRBV28
D gene: .
clone size: .
CDR3 protein: CASFPLDLPGVLSPTF
CDR3 DNA: TGTGCCAGCTTCCCCTTGGACCTACCGGGAGTTCTTTCACCCACCTTC

J gene: TRBJ1-2
V gene: TRBV29-1
D gene: .
clone size: .
CDR3 protein: CSVNLWGEEGYTF
CDR3 DNA: TGCAGCGTCAACCTTTGGGGGGAGGAAGGCTACACCTTC

J gene: TRBJ1-1
V gene: TRBV5-4
D gene: .
clone size: .
CDR3 protein: CASSLDRVAEAFF
CDR3 DNA: TGTGCCAGCAGCTTGGACAGGGTAGCTGAAGCTTTCTTT

J gene: TRBJ2-1
V gene: TRBV10-2
D gene: .
clone size: .
CDR3 protein: CASKGDSYNEQFF
CDR3 DNA: TGCGCCAGCAAAGGCGACTCCTACAATGAGCAGTTCTTC

J gene: TRBJ1-2
V gene: TRBV28
D gene: TRBD1
clone size: many
CDR3 protein: CASSSTGTGTGYTF
CDR3 DNA: TGTGCCAGCAGTTCGACCGGGACAGGGACTGGCTACACCTTC

J gene: TRBJ2-3
V gene: TRBV10-1
D gene: TRBD2
clone size: .
CDR3 protein: CASSGTSGRTDTQYF
CDR3 DNA: TGCGCCAGCTCCGGGACTAGCGGGAGGACAGATACGCAGTATTTT

J gene: TRBJ2-7
V gene: TRBV5-4
D gene: .
clone size: .
CDR3 protein: CASSSAGTVYEQYF
CDR3 DNA: TGTGCCAGCAGCTCGGCCGGGACGGTCTACGAGCAGTACTTC

J gene: TRBJ2-7
V gene: TRBV5-1
D gene: TRBD1
clone size: .
CDR3 protein: CASTGTGSYEQYF
CDR3 DNA: TGCGCCAGTACCGGGACAGGGTCCTACGAGCAGTACTTC

J gene: TRBJ1-1
V gene: TRBV7-9
D gene: TRBD1
clone size: .
CDR3 protein: CASSPGTGTEAFF
CDR3 DNA: TGTGCCAGCAGTCCCGGGACAGGGACTGAAGCTTTCTTT

J gene: TRBJ2-7
V gene: TRBV28
D gene: .
clone size: .
CDR3 protein: CASSLRGENLYEQYF
CDR3 DNA: TGTGCCAGCAGTTTAAGGGGGGAGAACCTGTACGAGCAGTACTTC

J gene: TRBJ2-7
V gene: TRBV11-2
D gene: .
clone size: .
CDR3 protein: CASSLYRGTPTFYEQYF
CDR3 DNA: TGTGCCAGCAGCTTATATCGCGGGACCCCAACATTCTACGAGCAGTACTTC

J gene: TRBJ2-6
V gene: TRBV27
D gene: .
clone size: .
CDR3 protein: CASSSFSGANVLTF
CDR3 DNA: TGTGCCAGCAGTTCGTTCTCTGGGGCCAACGTCCTGACTTTC

J gene: TRBJ2-1
V gene: TRBV19
D gene: TRBD2
clone size: .
CDR3 protein: CASSIAYPGLAGGPYRQGEQFF
CDR3 DNA: TGTGCCAGTAGTATAGCCTATCCGGGACTAGCGGGAGGGCCGTACCGCCAGGGTGAGCAGTTCTTC

J gene: TRBJ2-7
V gene: TRBV7-2
D gene: TRBD2
clone size: .
CDR3 protein: CASSLLAGVSDEQYF
CDR3 DNA: TGTGCCAGCAGCTTACTAGCGGGAGTCAGCGACGAGCAGTACTTC

J gene: TRBJ2-1
V gene: TRBV7-9
D gene: .
clone size: .
CDR3 protein: CASSLEGLYNEQFF
CDR3 DNA: TGTGCCAGCAGCTTAGAGGGCTTATACAATGAGCAGTTCTTC

J gene: TRBJ2-1
V gene: TRBV27
D gene: .
clone size: .
CDR3 protein: CASSSSVGEQFF
CDR3 DNA: TGTGCCAGCAGTTCCTCCGTGGGTGAGCAGTTCTTC